Listed below are T cell receptor beta chains from one sample, sequenced in a study of T cells expressing NK-cell markers. TCRdb re-called the 5' RACE reads and gives one entry per CDR3 protein, without DNA. The sample table sets out roughly 390,000 distinct CDR3 sequences. Source material: blood T cells: a sorted CD56 or NKG2C T cell subset, CD4+ or CD8+ T cells, or bulk PBMC T cells (not recorded which). The receptor set was obtained from a man aged 18 to 70 in good health. Each CDR3 is given with its conserved first and last residue.

v_gene	j_gene	CDR3aa
TRBV20-1	TRBJ1-1	CSAPTGGGMNTEAFF
TRBV7-9	TRBJ1-6	CASSWTGQGAVSPLHF
TRBV12-3/TRBV12-4	TRBJ2-4	CASSLVRGGNIQYF
TRBV30	TRBJ2-3	CAWSTSSSTDTQYF
TRBV20-1	TRBJ2-5	CSARDGQGFSETQYF
TRBV18	TRBJ2-3	CASSPLPKGNTDTQYF
TRBV20-1	TRBJ2-3	CSATPIRSFADTQYF
TRBV7-9	TRBJ2-7	CASSQPGLTNPYEQYF
TRBV7-8	TRBJ1-4	CASSHAGREKLFF
TRBV18	TRBJ2-5	CASSPPYQGRTAGTQYF
TRBV11-2	TRBJ1-6	CASSPRGAGSVSSPLHF
TRBV7-2	TRBJ2-7	CASSLARDNYEQYF
TRBV10-2	TRBJ1-3	CASSSTAGTAGLGNTIYF
TRBV6-1	TRBJ1-2	CASSTPNTLTRGYTF
TRBV30	TRBJ2-4	CAWSGPGHVAKNIQYF
TRBV2	TRBJ1-5	CASRVRGARNQPQHF
TRBV6-5	TRBJ1-1	CASSYSPGAVNTEAFF
TRBV29-1	TRBJ2-3	CSGVLRGGTDTQYF
TRBV20-1	TRBJ2-2	CSARSHTGELFFF
TRBV6-5	TRBJ1-4	CASSTGRYRTNEKLFF
TRBV7-8	TRBJ2-7	CASSLGQLTYEQYF
TRBV20-1	TRBJ2-1	CSAARAGPYNEQFF
TRBV20-1	TRBJ2-1	CSARDPTSPSYNEQFF
TRBV12-5	TRBJ2-3	CASGSMTGAFITDTQYF